The T cell receptor (beta chain) described here comes from a study of blood T cell repertoires in COVID-19. On the study more broadly: The analysed material was cDNA or gDNA that came from T cells, B-cell-depleted T cells, or PBMCs.

Assay: immunoSEQ multiplex PCR; the TCRdb copy retains only in-frame clones and omits some. Of 100,000 or so clones in the sample, around 90% were seen once. This clone was detected only once. V lost 4 bases to trimming and J lost 3 bases; unmatched junction nucleotides: 3. Germline CDR1 and CDR2: LGHDT and YNNKEL (reference sequence). This CDR3 contains 14 residues. The sequence was obtained from a woman between 45 and 60 years old in a cohort sampled during active COVID-19. Input material: peripheral blood. J is TRBJ2-1 and V is TRBV3-1 (or the pseudogene TRBV3-2); TRBD2 agrees at 7 bases. The CDR3 DNA follows: TGTGCCAGCAGCCCAGCGGGAAGCTACAATGAGCAGTTCTTC. It translates to CASSPAGSYNEQFF.